This TCR beta chain was sequenced for a study of blood T cell repertoires in COVID-19. The participants were between roughly 18 and 100 years old and came from 20 to 30 US areas. Participant-reported clinical history was the basis for cohort assignment. The CDR3 runs to 18 residues. Germline lookup yields CDR1 SGDLS and CDR2 YYNGEE. The J segment lost 8 bases and the V segment lost 6 bases, leaving 21 bases of the junction unmatched. TCRdb's copy holds only in-frame clones and misses some; the assay was immunoSEQ multiplex PCR. The repertoire holds under 250,000 clones, roughly four fifths seen once, with 1.3% in the top ten.

The receptor comes from a woman aged 40 to 50 with acute COVID-19. The V call is TRBV9, the J call TRBJ2-1; 9 bases match TRBD2. Specimen: PBMCs or T cells enriched from blood (not recorded which). CDR3 loop: CASIALAGARVCFDEQFF. As DNA, the CDR3 is TGTGCCAGCATCGCCTTAGCGGGAGCGCGGGTATGCTTCGATGAGCAGTTCTTC.